Listed here is a single TCR beta chain. Its specific antigen is unknown. No base qualities exist here, and no much larger clone lies one base off it. Donors were healthy HIV-negative adults with no recently reported acute infections or vaccinations. Every donor was a Caucasian adult living in Nashville, Tennessee, USA. CD8 memory samples combined magnetically selected CD45RO+ cells with CCR7-negative CD45RA+ effector memory (TemRA) cells. Blood was collected by leukapheresis, and PBMCs were isolated by Ficoll-Histopaque density gradient centrifugation and then cryopreserved in liquid nitrogen vapor phase. Purity and quantity of every magnetically sorted T cell population were checked by analytical flow cytometry. From each sorted fraction, genomic DNA was isolated and quantified by UV absorbance on a Nanodrop 2000c. The CDR3 covers 15 residues, taking in both the cysteine and the phenylalanine. Only CDR3 DNA remains: 45 bases, in frame from the first base. V is pared back by 6 bases and J by 0 bases, with 14 bases lying between the germline termini. The germline V gene supplies CDR1 MNHEY and CDR2 SVGAGI.

TCR CDR3 regions were amplified from genomic DNA by multiplex PCR using the deep immunoSEQ assay. Extracted genomic DNA from each cell subset was distributed evenly across all wells of several immunoSEQ 96-well plates, and each plate was treated as a replicate. For sorted subsets, each replicate PCR was loaded with around 220 ng genomic DNA, equivalent to 30,000 or so T cell genomes. Purified libraries were quantified with a Qubit 3.0 fluorometer, sized on a Bioanalyzer 2100, and re-quantified with the KAPA Library Quantification kit. A separate single-read 150-cycle Illumina NextSeq 550 flow cell was used to sequence each immunoSEQ 96-well plate. The study's processing was this. Because only junctional sequences without quality scores were contained in the immunoSEQ output, filtering matching that applied to full-length reads could not be performed. Sequences were annotated with PyIR, a Python wrapper for IgBLAST v1.9, and V/J genes and CDR3 were assigned using IMGT germline references. Reads were filtered out if the reads had weak V/J assignments (E-value above 1e-6), no CDR3, stop codons, out-of-frame junctions, or ambiguous translated residues. V3J clonotypes were defined as sequences sharing an identical inferred V gene, J gene, and CDR3 amino acid sequence. Percentage overlap between repertoires was calculated by dividing the number of shared unique clonotypes by the size of the smaller repertoire. RTK rarefaction, the Chao1 estimator, and Recon v2.1 estimates of unobserved clonotypes were used to assess repertoire richness. For all TCRbeta clonotypes obtained by the gDNA method from a few donors, generation probabilities were computed with OLGA. In TCRdb, the immuneACCESS table is reduced to in-frame sequences with V and J assigned. These tables do not hold every clone; where another copy was compared, an unresolved V gene accounts for under half, and the others remain unexplained. V, J and clone size were drawn from that table, and D and trimming were deduced from the DNA. Here the sample has about 690,000 clones; about nine tenths occur a single time. The top ten clonotypes cover 30% to 40% of the sample.

This entry comes from a study of shared clonotypes between healthy human individuals (dated by TCRdb to about 2020). Context from the whole study: The cohort included three men and a couple of women between 18 and 49 years of age. To increase sequencing depth and limit assay-specific biases, TCR repertoire library preparation and sequencing were carried out by different laboratories using diverse techniques. Leukapheresis yielded between about 0.85 and 10 billion PBMCs per donor. For each donor, three plates each were used for CD4 naive and CD4 memory, two plates were used for CD8 naive, and one plate was used for CD8 memory. The study deeply sequenced blood TCR repertoires of about five healthy adults to estimate repertoire size and the extent of clonotype sharing between individuals. Broad study findings and their caveats: Rarefaction of sorted-subset datasets indicated incomplete sequencing despite the large sequencing depth. Compared with non-shared clonotypes, the clonotypes found in all four sorted-subset donors had higher generation probabilities. Pairwise subsampling indicated that sequencing depth was expected to affect the degree of clonotype sharing among donors. Because the study included a small number of donors, the genetic and exposure-history diversity represented was limited. Larger estimated clonotype richness was generally found for naive subsets than for memory subsets. Sampling was restricted to blood, and TCR repertoires in tissues likely differ from the TCR repertoires found in blood. When four donors were compared, the shared fraction of clonotypes was about 5% for naive CD4, 3.5% to 4% for naive CD8, 2.3% for memory CD4, and 0.3% to 0.5% for memory CD8.

Sequencing was performed on memory CD8+ T cells from PBMCs. In light of the paper, this sample's cell subset or site label describes: CD45RO+ cells pooled with CCR7-negative TemRA cells. The TCR was taken from a young man in good health. Some clones in this sample may be carry-over from other donors' samples. Recombination connected TRBV6-5 to TRBJ1-1; no D gene is confidently identified. Here is the DNA: TGTGCCAGCAGGGTTTCAGGCTCCATGAACACTGAAGCTTTCTTT. Translated, this is CASRVSGSMNTEAFF.